This T cell receptor beta chain came from a study of metastatic and nonmetastatic thyroid tumors. Study as a whole: Malignant thyroid and benign thyroid patients provided blood and tumor or nodule tissue whose repertoires were compared. Study-wide points: Patients with malignant thyroid tumors reportedly had significantly higher TCR beta diversity than those with benign nodules, in blood and tumor.

TCRdb ran MiXCR on the PCR reads. The table includes about 38,000 clones, around 30% detected once. Thyroid surgery had not been preceded by any treatment in any patient. As to this clone: The antigen is undetermined.

Sequenced material: blood. This clonotype was sampled from a male donor with papillary thyroid cancer or a benign thyroid nodule (not recorded which). Some clones in this sample may be carry-over from other donors' samples.

The CDR3 region is CASSQGTGYTGELFF. DNA for the CDR3: TGCGCCAGCAGCCAAGGGACAGGGTACACCGGGGAGCTGTTTTTT. The J gene is TRBJ2-2, the V gene TRBV4-1; 8 positions agree with TRBD1. CDR1 is MGHRA and CDR2 is YSYEKL in the germline V gene. The CDR3 covers 15 residues. After removal of 1 base from V and 3 bases from J, the junction contained 1 base not matched to a gene.